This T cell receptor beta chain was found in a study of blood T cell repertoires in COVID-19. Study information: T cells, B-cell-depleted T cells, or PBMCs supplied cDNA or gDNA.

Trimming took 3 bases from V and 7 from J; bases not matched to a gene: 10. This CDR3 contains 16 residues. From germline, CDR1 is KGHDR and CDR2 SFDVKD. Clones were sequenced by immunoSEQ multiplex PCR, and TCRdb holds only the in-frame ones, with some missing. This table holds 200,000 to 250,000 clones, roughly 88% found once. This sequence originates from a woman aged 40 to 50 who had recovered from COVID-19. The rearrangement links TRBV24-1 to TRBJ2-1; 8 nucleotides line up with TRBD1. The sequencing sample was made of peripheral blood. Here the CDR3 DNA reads TGTGCCACCAGTGATCTGCGGACAGGGCCCAGAAATGAGCAGTTCTTC. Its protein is CATSDLRTGPRNEQFF.